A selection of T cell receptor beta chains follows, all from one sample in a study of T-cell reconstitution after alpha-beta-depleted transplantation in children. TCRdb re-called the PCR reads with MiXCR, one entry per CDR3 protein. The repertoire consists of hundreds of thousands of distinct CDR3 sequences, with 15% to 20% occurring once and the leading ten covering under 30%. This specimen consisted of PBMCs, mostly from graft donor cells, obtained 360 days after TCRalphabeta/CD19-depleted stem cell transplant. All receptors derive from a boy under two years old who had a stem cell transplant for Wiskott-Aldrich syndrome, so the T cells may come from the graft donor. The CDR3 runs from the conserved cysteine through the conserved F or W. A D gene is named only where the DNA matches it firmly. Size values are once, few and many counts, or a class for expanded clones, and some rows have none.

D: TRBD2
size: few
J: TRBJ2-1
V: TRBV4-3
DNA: TGCGCCAGCAGCCAAGACTGGGGACTAGCGGGGGCCAATGAGCAGTTCTTC
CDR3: CASSQDWGLAGANEQFF

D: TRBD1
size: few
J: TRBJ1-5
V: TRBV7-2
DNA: TGTGCCAGCAGCTTAGGAGGGGGCGTGCAACAGCCCCAGCATTTT
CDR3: CASSLGGGVQQPQHF

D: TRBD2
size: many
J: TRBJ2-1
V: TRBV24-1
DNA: TGTGCCACCAGTGACCAGACTAGCGGATCCTACAATGAGCAGTTCTTC
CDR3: CATSDQTSGSYNEQFF

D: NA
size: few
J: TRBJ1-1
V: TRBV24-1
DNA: TGTGCCACCAGTGACCCCGGGACCGGCGACACTGAAGCTTTCTTT
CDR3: CATSDPGTGDTEAFF

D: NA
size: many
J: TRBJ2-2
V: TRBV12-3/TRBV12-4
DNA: TGTGCCAGCAGTTCGCCCGGGGAGCTGTTTTTT
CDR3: CASSSPGELFF

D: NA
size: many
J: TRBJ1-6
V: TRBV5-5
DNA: TGTGCCAGCAGCAGAACCAGGACAGCCTATAATTCACCCCTCCACTTT
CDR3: CASSRTRTAYNSPLHF

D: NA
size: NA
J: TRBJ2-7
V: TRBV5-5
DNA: TGTGCCAGCAGCCCTTCGGTCAGGAAGCCCTACGAGCAGTACTTC
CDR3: CASSPSVRKPYEQYF

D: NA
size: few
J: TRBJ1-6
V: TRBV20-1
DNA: TGCAGTGCTAGTAGGGGTAGTGGACTGACTAATTCACCCCTCCACTTT
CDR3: CSASRGSGLTNSPLHF

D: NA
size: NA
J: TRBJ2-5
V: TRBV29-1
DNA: TGCAGCGTTCTGGCCAGCACAGAGACCCAGTACTTC
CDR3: CSVLASTETQYF

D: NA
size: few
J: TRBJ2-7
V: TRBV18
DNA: TGTGCCAGCTCACCTGGGGTGTCCTACGAGCAGTACTTC
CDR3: CASSPGVSYEQYF

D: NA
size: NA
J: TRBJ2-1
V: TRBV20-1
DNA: TGCAGTGCTAGAGATCCCGCAAGGGTCCACCCCTTTTACAATGAGCAGTTCTTC
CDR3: CSARDPARVHPFYNEQFF

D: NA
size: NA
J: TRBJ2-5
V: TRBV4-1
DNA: TGCGCCAGCAGCCCAGCTTGGGGGACCCAGTACTTC
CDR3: CASSPAWGTQYF

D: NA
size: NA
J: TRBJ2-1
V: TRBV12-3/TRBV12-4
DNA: TGTGCCAGCAGTTTAGAACTACTCAATGAGCAGTTCTTC
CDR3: CASSLELLNEQFF

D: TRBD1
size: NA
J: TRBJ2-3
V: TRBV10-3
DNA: TGTGCCATCAGAGATTGGACAGGGGACCCAGATACGCAGTATTTT
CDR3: CAIRDWTGDPDTQYF

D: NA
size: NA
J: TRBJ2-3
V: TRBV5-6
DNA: TGTGCCAGCAGCAAGGCGGTCGGGGCTCGCACAGATACGCAGTATTTT
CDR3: CASSKAVGARTDTQYF

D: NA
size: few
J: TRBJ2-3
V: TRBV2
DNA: TGTGCCAGCGTGACTCTACACGTCTCAGATACGCAGTATTTT
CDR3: CASVTLHVSDTQYF

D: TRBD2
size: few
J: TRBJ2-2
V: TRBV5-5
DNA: TGTGCCAGCAGCTTCTCTAGCGGGGATACCGGGGAGCTGTTTTTT
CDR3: CASSFSSGDTGELFF

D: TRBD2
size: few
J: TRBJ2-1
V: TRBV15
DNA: TGTGCCACCAGCAGAGCTAAAGCGGGAGCAGGTGAGCAGTTCTTC
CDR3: CATSRAKAGAGEQFF

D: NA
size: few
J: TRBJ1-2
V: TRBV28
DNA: TGTGCCAGCAGTTTATCCGGACAGAACTATGGCTACACCTTC
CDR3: CASSLSGQNYGYTF

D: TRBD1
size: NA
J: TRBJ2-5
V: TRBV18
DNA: TGTGCCAGCTCACCGACAGGGCTCCAAGAGACCCAGTACTTC
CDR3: CASSPTGLQETQYF

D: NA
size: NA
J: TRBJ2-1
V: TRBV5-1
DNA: TGCGCCAGCAGCTCGAAACGAACAGGGCCGGGCAATGAGCAGTTCTTC
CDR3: CASSSKRTGPGNEQFF

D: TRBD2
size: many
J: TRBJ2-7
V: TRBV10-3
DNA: TGTGCCATCAGTGAAGTCCCGGGACTAGCGGGAGGGCCCGGCGAGCAGTACTTC
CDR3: CAISEVPGLAGGPGEQYF

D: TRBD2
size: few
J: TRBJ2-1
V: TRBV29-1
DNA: TGCAGCGTCCCGGGGACTAGCGGGAGAGCGGGGGAATACAATGAGCAGTTCTTC
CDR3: CSVPGTSGRAGEYNEQFF

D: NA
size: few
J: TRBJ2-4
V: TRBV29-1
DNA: TGCAGCGTTGGGCGGTCAAACATTCAGTACTTC
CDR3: CSVGRSNIQYF

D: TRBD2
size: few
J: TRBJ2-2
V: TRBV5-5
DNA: TGTGCCAGCAGCGCTCGACTAGCGGAATACACCGGGGAGCTGTTTTTT
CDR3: CASSARLAEYTGELFF

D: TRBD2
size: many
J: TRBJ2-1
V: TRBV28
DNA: TGTGCCAGCAGCCCGACCGAACTAGCGGGGGTCCCCAATGAGCAGTTCTTC
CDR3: CASSPTELAGVPNEQFF

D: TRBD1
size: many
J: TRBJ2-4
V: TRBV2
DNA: TGTGCCAGCAGGACAGGGACAAACATTCAGTACTTC
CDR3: CASRTGTNIQYF

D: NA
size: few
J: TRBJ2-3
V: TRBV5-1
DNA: TGCGCCAGCCGTCGGGCGGTAGTCACAGATACGCAGTATTTT
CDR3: CASRRAVVTDTQYF

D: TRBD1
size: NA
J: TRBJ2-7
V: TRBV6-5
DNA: TGTGCCAGCAGTTACTACAGGGGTACCGCCGAGCAGTACTTC
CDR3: CASSYYRGTAEQYF

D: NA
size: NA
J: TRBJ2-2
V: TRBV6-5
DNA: TGTGCCAGCAGTTACGTCGGGAGAGCCGGGGAGCTGTTTTTT
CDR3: CASSYVGRAGELFF

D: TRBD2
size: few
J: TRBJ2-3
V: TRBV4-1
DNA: TGCGCCAGCAGCCAGGTAGCGGGGACCCGCACAGATACGCAGTATTTT
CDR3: CASSQVAGTRTDTQYF

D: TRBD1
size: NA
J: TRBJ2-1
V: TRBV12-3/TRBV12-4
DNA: TGTGCCAGCAGCGCCCCGGGACAGGGCTACAATGAGCAGTTCTTC
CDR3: CASSAPGQGYNEQFF

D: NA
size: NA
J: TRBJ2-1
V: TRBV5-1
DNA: TGCGCCAGCAGCCTTACCCCACGGGCGAGTAGCTCCTACAATGAGCAGTTCTTC
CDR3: CASSLTPRASSSYNEQFF

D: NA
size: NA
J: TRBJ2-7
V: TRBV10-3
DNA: TGTGCCATCAATGGGCAGGGCTACGAGCAGTACTTC
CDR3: CAINGQGYEQYF

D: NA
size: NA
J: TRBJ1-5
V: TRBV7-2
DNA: TGTGCCAGCAGCTTAGTTTCAGGCAATCAGCCCCAGCATTTT
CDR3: CASSLVSGNQPQHF

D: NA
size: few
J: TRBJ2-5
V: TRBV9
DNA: TGTGCCAGCAGCACCCATCAAGAGACCCAGTACTTC
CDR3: CASSTHQETQYF

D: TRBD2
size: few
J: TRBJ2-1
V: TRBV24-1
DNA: TGTGCCACCAGAAATAGCGGGAGTGGGAATGAGCAGTTCTTC
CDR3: CATRNSGSGNEQFF

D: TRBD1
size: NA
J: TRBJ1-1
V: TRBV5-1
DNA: TGCGCCAGCAGCTTGACAGGGGGCGCCCCTGAAGCTTTCTTT
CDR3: CASSLTGGAPEAFF

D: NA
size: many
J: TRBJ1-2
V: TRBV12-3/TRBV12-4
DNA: TGTGCCAGCAGTCCTTGGGTGGGTGAGGGCTACACCTTC
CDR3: CASSPWVGEGYTF

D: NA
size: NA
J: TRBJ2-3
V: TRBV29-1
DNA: TGCAGCGTCCCTCTTCCTACAGATACGCAGTATTTT
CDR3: CSVPLPTDTQYF

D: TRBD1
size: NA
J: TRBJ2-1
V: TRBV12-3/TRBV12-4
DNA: TGTGCCAGCAGTCCCGGGTGGGGACAGGGGGCTCTCGAGCAGTTCTTC
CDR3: CASSPGWGQGALEQFF

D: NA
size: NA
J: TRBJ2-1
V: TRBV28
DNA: TGTGCCAGCAGTTTAGGGGGGCATGAGCAGTTCTTC
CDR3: CASSLGGHEQFF

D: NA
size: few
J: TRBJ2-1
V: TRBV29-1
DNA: TGCAGCGTTGGTCGGTTGGGGCCCTGGGATGAGCAGTTCTTC
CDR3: CSVGRLGPWDEQFF

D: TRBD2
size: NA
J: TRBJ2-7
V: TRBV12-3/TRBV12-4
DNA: TGTGCCAGCAGTTCTCAAGGACTAGCCACCTACGAGCAGTACTTC
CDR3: CASSSQGLATYEQYF

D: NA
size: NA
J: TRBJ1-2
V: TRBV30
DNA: TGTGCCTGGAGTGTAATTGGGCCCAACTATGGCTACACCTTC
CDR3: CAWSVIGPNYGYTF

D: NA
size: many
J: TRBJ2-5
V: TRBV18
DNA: TGTGCCAGCTCACCGCGGGGCCAAGAGACCCAGTACTTC
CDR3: CASSPRGQETQYF

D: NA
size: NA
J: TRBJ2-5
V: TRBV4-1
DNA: TGCGCCAGCAGCCAAGGACTATTGCCGGAGACCCAGTACTTC
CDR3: CASSQGLLPETQYF

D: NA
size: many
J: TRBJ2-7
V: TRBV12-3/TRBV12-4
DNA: TGTGCCAGCAGTTTGAACGAGCAGTACTTC
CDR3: CASSLNEQYF

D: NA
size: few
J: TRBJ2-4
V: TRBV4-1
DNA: TGCGCCAGCAGCCAAGATAGGGGCAGGGCTGGCAAAAACATTCAGTACTTC
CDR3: CASSQDRGRAGKNIQYF

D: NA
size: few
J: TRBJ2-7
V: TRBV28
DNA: TGTGCCAGCAGTTTAGGTGGGGCGGGAATCTCCTACGAGCAGTACTTC
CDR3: CASSLGGAGISYEQYF

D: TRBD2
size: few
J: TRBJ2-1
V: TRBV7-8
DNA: TGTGCCAGCAGCTTTACTAGCGGGGTCTACAATGAGCAGTTCTTC
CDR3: CASSFTSGVYNEQFF

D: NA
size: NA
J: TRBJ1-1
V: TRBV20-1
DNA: TGCAGTGCTCAACAGGAGAACACTGAAGCTTTCTTT
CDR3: CSAQQENTEAFF

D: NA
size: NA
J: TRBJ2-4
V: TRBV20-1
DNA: TGCAGTGCTAGACCCAAAAACATTCAGTACTTC
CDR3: CSARPKNIQYF

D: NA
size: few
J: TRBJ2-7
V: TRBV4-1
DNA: TGCGCCAGCAGCCAAAAGTCCTCATCGGAGCAGTACTTC
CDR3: CASSQKSSSEQYF

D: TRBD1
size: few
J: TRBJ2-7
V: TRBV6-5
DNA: TGTGCCAGCAGTTGGACAGGGATCAACGAGCAGTACTTC
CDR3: CASSWTGINEQYF

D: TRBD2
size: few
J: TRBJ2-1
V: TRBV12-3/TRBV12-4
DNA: TGTGCCAGCAGTTTAAAACAGTCTAGCGGGTCCTACAATGAGCAGTTCTTC
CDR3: CASSLKQSSGSYNEQFF